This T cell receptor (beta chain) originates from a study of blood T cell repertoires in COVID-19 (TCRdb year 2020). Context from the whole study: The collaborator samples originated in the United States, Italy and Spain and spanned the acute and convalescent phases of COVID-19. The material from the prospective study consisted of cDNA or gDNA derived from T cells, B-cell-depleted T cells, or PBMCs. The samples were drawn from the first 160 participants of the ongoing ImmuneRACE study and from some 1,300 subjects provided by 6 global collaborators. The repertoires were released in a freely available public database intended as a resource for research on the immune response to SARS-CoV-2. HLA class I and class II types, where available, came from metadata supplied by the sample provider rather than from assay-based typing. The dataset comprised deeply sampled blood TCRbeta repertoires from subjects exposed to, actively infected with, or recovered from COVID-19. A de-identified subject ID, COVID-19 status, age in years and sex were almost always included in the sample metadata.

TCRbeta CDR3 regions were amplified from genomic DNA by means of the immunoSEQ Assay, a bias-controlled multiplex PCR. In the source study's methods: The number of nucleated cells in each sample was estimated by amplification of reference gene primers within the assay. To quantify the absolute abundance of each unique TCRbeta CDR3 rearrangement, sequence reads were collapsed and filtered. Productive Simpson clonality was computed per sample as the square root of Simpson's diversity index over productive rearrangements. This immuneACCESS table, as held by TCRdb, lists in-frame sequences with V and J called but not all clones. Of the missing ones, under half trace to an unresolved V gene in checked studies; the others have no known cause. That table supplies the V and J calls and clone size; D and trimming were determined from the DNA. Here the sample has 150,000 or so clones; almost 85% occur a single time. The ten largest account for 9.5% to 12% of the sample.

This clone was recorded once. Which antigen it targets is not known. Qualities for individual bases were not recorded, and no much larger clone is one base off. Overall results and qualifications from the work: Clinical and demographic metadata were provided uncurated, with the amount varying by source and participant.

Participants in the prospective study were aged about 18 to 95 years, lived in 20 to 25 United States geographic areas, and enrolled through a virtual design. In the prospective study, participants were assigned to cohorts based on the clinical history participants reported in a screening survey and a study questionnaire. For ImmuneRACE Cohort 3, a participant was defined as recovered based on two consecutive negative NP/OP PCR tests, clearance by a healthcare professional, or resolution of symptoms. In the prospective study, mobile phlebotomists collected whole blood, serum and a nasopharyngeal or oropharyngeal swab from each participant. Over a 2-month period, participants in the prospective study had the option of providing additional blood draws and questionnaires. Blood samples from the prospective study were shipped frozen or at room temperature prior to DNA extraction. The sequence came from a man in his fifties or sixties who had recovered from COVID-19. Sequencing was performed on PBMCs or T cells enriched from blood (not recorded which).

The nucleotides read TGTGCCAGCGGGGGACACCTACCTAGCACAGATACGCAGTATTTT. It encodes CASGGHLPSTDTQYF. The V and J genes are TRBV28 and TRBJ2-3; tentative D gene TRBD1, with 6 bases matching. The CDR3 contains 15 residues, cysteine and phenylalanine counted. Just CDR3 DNA is preserved here, 45 bases in frame from base 1. From the germline V gene, CDR1 is MDHEN and CDR2 is SYDVKM. V is cut by 8 bases and J by 0 bases, and the space between the germline ends is 15 bases.